These T cell receptor beta chains were read from a single sample in a study of cytomegalovirus exposure and HLA in healthy donors. Profiled with immunoSEQ multiplex PCR; TCRdb holds only in-frame clones, not every one. The sample contains over 150,000 clones, about 82% of which appear only once. Sequences were obtained from PBMCs. These receptors were collected from a woman in her twenties or thirties in good health and CMV-seropositive. Each CDR3 is given with its conserved first and last residue. The D gene is left open where the match is weak. Clone size is given for some rows only: seen once, a few or many times, or a class if the clone is expanded.

-	TRBV7-2	TRBJ1-6	TRBD1	TGTGCCAGCAGCTTACTGGGGGGACAGAATTCACCCCTCCACTTT	CASSLLGGQNSPLHF
-	TRBV6-1	TRBJ2-5	-	TGTGCCAGCAGTCTAGCTGAAGAGACCCAGTACTTC	CASSLAEETQYF
-	TRBV7-3	TRBJ1-1	-	TGTGCCAGCAGCACCCAGGCAGGGCGGGCTTTCTTT	CASSTQAGRAFF
-	TRBV9	TRBJ2-6	-	TGTGCCAGCAGCGTAGAATTGAGGGCTGGGGCCAACGTCCTGACTTTC	CASSVELRAGANVLTF
-	TRBV20-1	TRBJ2-3	-	TGCAGTGCTACGGGGTCAGATACGCAGTATTTT	CSATGSDTQYF
once	TRBV27	TRBJ2-2	-	TGTGCCAGCACCCGAGGGGCAGGGGACACCGGGGAGCTGTTTTTT	CASTRGAGDTGELFF
-	TRBV7-3	TRBJ2-3	TRBD2	TGTGCCAGCAGCTTAGGACTAGCGGGGGAGTGGTCAGATACGCAGTATTTT	CASSLGLAGEWSDTQYF
many	TRBV2	TRBJ2-7	TRBD1	TGTGCCATCCACCGGGACAGGGCTTCCTACGAGCAGTACTTC	CAIHRDRASYEQYF
-	TRBV5-1	TRBJ1-2	TRBD1	TGCGCCAGCAGCCCCAGACAGGGCGATAACTATGGCTACACCTTC	CASSPRQGDNYGYTF
-	TRBV29-1	TRBJ1-4	TRBD1	TGCAGCGCCCAGGGGGGTAATGAAAAACTGTTTTTT	CSAQGGNEKLFF
-	TRBV30	TRBJ1-6	-	TGTGCCTGGAGAGCTCAGCGACTCCGAAATTCACCCCTCCACTTT	CAWRAQRLRNSPLHF
-	TRBV4-1	TRBJ1-2	-	TGCGCCAGCAGCCAAGATCAGGGGCCCCCTGGGGGCTACACCTTC	CASSQDQGPPGGYTF
-	TRBV5-1	TRBJ2-5	-	TGCGCCAGCAGCTCCACAACGACAGGCGACCAAGAGACCCAGTACTTC	CASSSTTTGDQETQYF
few	TRBV7-3	TRBJ2-6	-	TGTGCCAGCAGCTTAAGGCAGGCTCTCGGAGGGGCCAACGTCCTGACTTTC	CASSLRQALGGANVLTF
-	TRBV11-3	TRBJ2-1	TRBD2	TGTGCCAGCAGCTTAGCGGGGGGTGGGAATGATGAGCAGTTCTTC	CASSLAGGGNDEQFF
-	TRBV19	TRBJ1-5	TRBD1	TGTGCCAGTAGTACTAGACAGGGGGCCCTTAATCAGCCCCAGCATTTT	CASSTRQGALNQPQHF
-	TRBV7-2	TRBJ2-3	TRBD2	TGTGCCAGCCGCCAGGGTTCGAGCGGGGGACGAACGCAGTATTTT	CASRQGSSGGRTQYF
-	TRBV14	TRBJ2-1	-	TGTGCCAGCAGCCAGAAGCCATTCCATGAGCAGTTCTTC	CASSQKPFHEQFF
-	TRBV27	TRBJ2-7	TRBD1	TGTGCCAGCAGTCGACAGGGACCCTACGAGCAGTACTTC	CASSRQGPYEQYF
-	TRBV10-3	TRBJ1-6	TRBD1	TGTGCCATCAGTGATACAGGGGGGGATTCACCCCTCCACTTT	CAISDTGGDSPLHF
once	TRBV9	TRBJ1-5	-	TGTGCCAGCAGCGGGTCGGGCAATCAGCCCCAGCATTTT	CASSGSGNQPQHF
few	TRBV7-9	TRBJ1-2	-	TGTGCCAGCAGCTTCAGTGAAGGCTACACCTTC	CASSFSEGYTF
-	TRBV5-1	TRBJ2-5	-	TGCGCCAGCAGCCCGGACAATGAGGAGACCCAGTACTTC	CASSPDNEETQYF
-	TRBV28	TRBJ2-5	TRBD1	TGTGCCAGCAGCCTAGGGACAGGGGGTGGGGAGACCCAGTACTTC	CASSLGTGGGETQYF
-	TRBV18	TRBJ1-2	-	TGTGCCAGCTCACCAGGGCAGGGAGGCCACTATGGCTACACCTTC	CASSPGQGGHYGYTF
-	TRBV7-2	TRBJ2-7	TRBD1	TGTGCCAGCAGCTTATCTTCAGGGGGAAACTACGAGCAGTACTTC	CASSLSSGGNYEQYF
-	TRBV7-8	TRBJ2-7	-	TGTGCCAGCAGCACCCGGGCTAGCGTACGCGAGCAGTACTTC	CASSTRASVREQYF
few	TRBV27	TRBJ1-6	TRBD1	TGTGCCAGCAGTTTGACAGGGACAAGGTCCTATAATTCACCCCTCCACTTT	CASSLTGTRSYNSPLHF
once	TRBV5-1	TRBJ2-3	TRBD2	TGCGCCAGCAGTTGGACTAGCGGGGGATTCACAGATACGCAGTATTTT	CASSWTSGGFTDTQYF
-	TRBV5-6	TRBJ2-1	TRBD2	TGTGCCAGCAGCTTAGCGGGGGCAGGTTACAATGAGCAGTTCTTC	CASSLAGAGYNEQFF
few	TRBV6-1	TRBJ1-2	TRBD1	TGTGCCAGCAGTCGGCTCCTAGGGGGCCACTATGGCTACACCTTC	CASSRLLGGHYGYTF
-	TRBV6-1	TRBJ2-3	-	TGTGCCAGCAGTGAAGGTAGGGGTGGAGATACGCAGTATTTT	CASSEGRGGDTQYF
-	TRBV19	TRBJ2-6	TRBD2	TGTGCCAGTATCGATGGGGGGGATGGGGCCAACGTCCTGACTTTC	CASIDGGDGANVLTF
-	TRBV21-1	TRBJ2-1	-	TGTGCCAGCAGCAAATCGGTGGAGGGCGGGGGGACGTACAATGAGCAGTTCTTC	CASSKSVEGGGTYNEQFF
-	TRBV16	TRBJ1-4	-	TGTGCCAGCAGCCAATTCCCAGGGGCAGGAGTAGAAAAACTGTTTTTT	CASSQFPGAGVEKLFF
-	TRBV10-3	TRBJ1-6	TRBD1	TGTGCCATCAGTGAGTCAACGAGGGGGCCACCCCTCCACTTT	CAISESTRGPPLHF
-	TRBV27	TRBJ1-3	TRBD1	TGTGCCAGCAGACGGACAGGCCCTGGAAACACCATATATTTT	CASRRTGPGNTIYF
-	TRBV15	TRBJ1-5	TRBD1	TGTGCCACCAGCAGAGTTAGACAGGGGTACAATCAGCCCCAGCATTTT	CATSRVRQGYNQPQHF
-	TRBV2	TRBJ1-5	TRBD1	TGTGCCAGCAGAAACAGGGGAGGCTCTCAGCCCCAGCATTTT	CASRNRGGSQPQHF
few	TRBV9	TRBJ2-1	-	TGTGCCAGCAGCGGGGGTTTGGGGGGCTCCTACAATGAGCAGTTCTTC	CASSGGLGGSYNEQFF
-	TRBV9	TRBJ2-5	TRBD2	TGTGCCAGCAGCGGTACTAGCGGGCCGACCCAAGAGACCCAGTACTTC	CASSGTSGPTQETQYF
-	TRBV10-3	TRBJ1-6	TRBD1	TGTGCCATCAGTCCACAGGGGATTAATTCACCCCTCCACTTT	CAISPQGINSPLHF
-	TRBV1	TRBJ2-7	-	TGCACCAGCAGCTTCCCCGGGGGATTGAGGGGGCGGGATAATGGCTACGAGCAGTACTTC	CTSSFPGGLRGRDNGYEQYF
few	TRBV19	TRBJ2-7	TRBD1	TGTGCCAGTAGTAACGGCAGGGGGAACGAGCAGTACTTC	CASSNGRGNEQYF
once	TRBV5-1	TRBJ2-1	TRBD1	TGCGCCAGCGCCTCCGGGACAGGTTCCTACAATGAGCAGTTCTTC	CASASGTGSYNEQFF
-	TRBV6-1	TRBJ2-1	-	TGTGCCAGCAGTGAAATGGGCTTCGACAATGAGCAGTTCTTC	CASSEMGFDNEQFF
-	TRBV9	TRBJ2-1	TRBD1	TGTGCCAGCAGCGTAGACCGTCATGGGGACAGGGGAAAGGATGAGCAGTTCTTC	CASSVDRHGDRGKDEQFF
-	TRBV30	TRBJ2-5	-	TGTGCCTGGAGTAATAAGGGATTAACTAGCTGGGGTCAGGCCCAGTACTTC	CAWSNKGLTSWGQAQYF
few	TRBV10-3	TRBJ1-2	TRBD1	TGTGCCATCAGTGGGACAGGGGAGGATGGCTACACCTTC	CAISGTGEDGYTF
-	TRBV9	TRBJ2-3	-	TGTGCCAGCAGCGTGATAGGGGATGGGACAGATACGCAGTATTTT	CASSVIGDGTDTQYF
few	TRBV15	TRBJ1-1	-	TGTGCCACCAGCCGACGACAGAGCGCGGGGACTGAAGCTTTCTTT	CATSRRQSAGTEAFF
-	TRBV18	TRBJ1-4	TRBD1	TGTGCCAGCTCACCCCCGGGACAGGGTAATGAAAAACTGTTTTTT	CASSPPGQGNEKLFF
few	TRBV5-4	TRBJ1-1	-	TGTGCCAGCAGCTTGTGGGGCAGAACTGAAGCTTTCTTT	CASSLWGRTEAFF